This T cell receptor (beta chain) was recovered during a study of blood T cell repertoires in COVID-19. Overall study: Donors in the United States, Italy and Spain gave samples during acute or convalescent COVID-19.

This table comes from immunoSEQ multiplex PCR, and its TCRdb copy is limited to in-frame clones, with some not included. Of 250,000 to 350,000 clones in the sample, around 87% were seen once. Participants, about 18 to 100 years old, spanned around 25 US areas. V lost 2 bases to trimming and J lost 3 bases; unmatched junction nucleotides: 4. There are 16 residues in the CDR3. CDR1 is SGHTA, CDR2 FQGNSA, per germline. This clonotype originated in a woman aged 25 to 39 who had recovered from COVID-19. Sample: PBMCs or T cells enriched from blood (not recorded which). This chain connects TRBV7-2 to TRBJ2-3; 11 positions agree with TRBD2. Here the CDR3 reads CASSLLAGGETDTQYF. The CDR3 DNA sequence: TGTGCCAGCAGCTTATTAGCGGGGGGGGAAACAGATACGCAGTATTTT.